The clone carrying this T cell receptor (beta chain) came up a few times. Its antigen remains unknown. Trimming pared 7 bases from V and 1 base from J, leaving 11 bases between. Germline CDR1 SGHRS, CDR2 YFSETQ. The CDR3 is 13 residues long. The primer mix had 60 Vbeta and 13 Jbeta primers. Method: immunoSEQ multiplex PCR; TCRdb's copy keeps in-frame clones and lacks some. This table holds some 120,000 clones, approximately 80% found once. This sample is part of a study of cytomegalovirus exposure and HLA in healthy donors. Study-level findings and limits: Another analysis was done later, and it associated 16,951 TCR beta sequences with HLA alleles at 0.05 false discovery rate. Diagnosis of cytomegalovirus status made by the classifier reportedly showed high specificity and sensitivity. The authors considered a cluster of highly shared sequence variants likely to be a sequencing artifact.

The specimen was PBMCs. The source is a man between 35 and 55 years old in good health and CMV-seropositive. The chain uses TRBV5-1 and TRBJ1-1; perhaps TRBD1 as D (5 bases). CDR3 region: CASAEQGNTEAFF. The CDR3 bases are TGCGCCAGCGCGGAGCAGGGGAACACTGAAGCTTTCTTT.